Presented here are 3 T cell receptor beta chains from one specimen sequenced in a study of blood T cell repertoires in COVID-19. The protocol was immunoSEQ multiplex PCR, while the TCRdb copy is restricted to in-frame clones and leaves out a portion. The sample has 95,000 to 110,000 clones; roughly 89% are singletons. Sequencing was carried out using peripheral blood. The receptors originated from a human donor in a cohort sampled during active COVID-19.

The V call is TRBV12-3 or TRBV12-4, the J call TRBJ1-4; D unresolved. The V and J ends lost 6 bases and 10 bases respectively, with 9 bases between them. The CDR3 has 11 residues. The CDR3 region has the DNA TGTGCCAGCAGGGGCTCAGGAAAACTGTTTTTT. Amino acids: CASRGSGKLFF.

The chain recombines TRBV28 with TRBJ2-7; weak D call: TRBD2 (5 bases). Per germline, CDR1 MDHEN and CDR2 SYDVKM. V lost 4 bases and J lost 2, with 15 bases in between. This CDR3 region has 15 residues. The DNA of the CDR3 is TGTGCCAGCAGTTCCCCACCCACGGGAACCTACGAGCAGTACTTC. Its protein product is CASSSPPTGTYEQYF.

This chain uses TRBV9 with TRBJ2-2; D is ambiguous. From germline, CDR1 is SGDLS and CDR2 YYNGEE. Trimming took 0 bases from V and 3 from J, leaving 9 bases between them. The CDR3 length is 15 residues. CDR3: CASSVAAAHTGELFF. In nucleotides, the CDR3 is TGTGCCAGCAGCGTAGCTGCGGCCCACACCGGGGAGCTGTTTTTT.